Listed below are T cell receptor beta chains from one sample, sequenced in a study of blood T cell repertoires in COVID-19. Produced via immunoSEQ multiplex PCR; TCRdb's table is partial and in-frame only. The sample lists nearly 100,000 clones, about 86% occurring once. The sequenced sample consisted of peripheral blood. The receptors shown here come from a man older than 75 with acute or convalescent COVID-19. Both conserved end residues are part of each CDR3. Each record gives: D gene, V gene, CDR3 protein. The D gene is left open where the match is weak.

d_call: .
v_call: TRBV6-1
cdr3_aa: CASSPKYEQYF

d_call: .
v_call: TRBV18
cdr3_aa: CASSPSGDGTGELFF

d_call: .
v_call: TRBV5-1
cdr3_aa: CASSLGLGYEQYF

d_call: TRBD2
v_call: TRBV6-2/TRBV6-3
cdr3_aa: CASSLHLGREGPRNEQFF

d_call: .
v_call: TRBV5-1
cdr3_aa: CASSLDRTYSPLHF

d_call: TRBD2
v_call: TRBV3-1/TRBV3-2
cdr3_aa: CASSQTSGGLNEQFF

d_call: .
v_call: TRBV25-1
cdr3_aa: CASSPRRKEETQYF

d_call: TRBD2
v_call: TRBV9
cdr3_aa: CASSETSGRGLNNEQFF

d_call: .
v_call: TRBV3-1/TRBV3-2
cdr3_aa: CASSQETQKGLYEQYF

d_call: TRBD1
v_call: TRBV27
cdr3_aa: CASSLSNPDRGFIF

d_call: .
v_call: TRBV7-2
cdr3_aa: CASSFVTVEAFF

d_call: .
v_call: TRBV20-1
cdr3_aa: CSARDPKGRNQETQYF

d_call: .
v_call: TRBV27
cdr3_aa: CASRGDGKNIQYF

d_call: TRBD1
v_call: TRBV29-1
cdr3_aa: CSSRQGASNEQFF

d_call: TRBD1
v_call: TRBV5-1
cdr3_aa: CASTQDRGKEETQYF

d_call: .
v_call: TRBV19
cdr3_aa: CASSIGRAQPQHF

d_call: .
v_call: TRBV7-9
cdr3_aa: CASSLVLGASNEQFF

d_call: TRBD2
v_call: TRBV28
cdr3_aa: CASSLFSGNTDTQYF

d_call: .
v_call: TRBV27
cdr3_aa: CASSLYRAPNEQYF

d_call: TRBD1
v_call: TRBV19
cdr3_aa: CASSIDRTGNQPQHF

d_call: .
v_call: TRBV7-8
cdr3_aa: CASVPWGVRDTQYF

d_call: .
v_call: TRBV28
cdr3_aa: CASSLEYRVNDQPQHF

d_call: .
v_call: TRBV5-5
cdr3_aa: CASSLGDTSYEQYF

d_call: TRBD2
v_call: TRBV30
cdr3_aa: CAWKAGTIAGGPVIQYF

d_call: .
v_call: TRBV24-1
cdr3_aa: CATSDSTSRGGYTF

d_call: TRBD2
v_call: TRBV11-2
cdr3_aa: CASSPRGAGGPETQYF